The 8 T cell receptor beta chains below were found in one sample sequenced in a study of cytotoxic CD8 clonotypes in ibrutinib-treated CLL. TCRdb keeps only in-frame clones here, not all; method: immunoSEQ multiplex PCR. The table records 140,000 to 150,000 clones, about 76% of them present only once. The sequences come from PBMCs, collected after 24 months of ibrutinib treatment. These receptors originate from a human donor with chronic lymphocytic leukemia.

V gene TRBV28 combines with J gene TRBJ1-2; a weak D match, TRBD1 (6 bases). CDR3 size: 12 residues. Germline CDR1 and CDR2: MDHEN and SYDVKM. Trimming took 9 bases from V and 2 from J, leaving 10 bases between them. CDR3 nucleotide sequence: TGTGCCAGTTTTGGGACAAACTATGGCTACACCTTC. Amino acids: CASFGTNYGYTF.

V is TRBV27 and J is TRBJ1-5; unclear D gene. The CDR3 runs to 11 residues. From germline, CDR1 is MNHEY and CDR2 SMNVEV (reference sequence). V lost 8 bases and J 3 bases, leaving 5 bases between the germline ends. The CDR3 DNA reads TGTGCCAGCCGCCACAATCAGCCCCAGCATTTT. This encodes CASRHNQPQHF.

The J gene is TRBJ1-5, the V gene TRBV6-1; D unresolved. Trimming stripped 4 bases from V and 4 bases from J, with 17 bases between. Germline-derived CDR1 and CDR2 are MNHNS and SASEGT. The CDR3 runs to 16 residues. The chain's CDR3 is CASSAFSFLGNQPQHF. The CDR3 DNA is TGTGCCAGCAGTGCATTCTCATTTCTGGGGAATCAGCCCCAGCATTTT.

This clone has just one count. This rearrangement joins TRBV7-9 to TRBJ1-4; D is possibly TRBD1 (6 bases). The CDR3 extends over 14 amino acids. CDR1 SEHNR and CDR2 FQNEAQ come from the germline V gene (reference sequence). With 6 bases removed from V and 0 bases from J, the gap between germline ends came to 8 bases. For the CDR3, the DNA is TGTGCCAGCAGGGACAGTGCAACTAATGAAAAACTGTTTTTT. The encoded protein is CASRDSATNEKLFF.

The chain links TRBV18 to TRBJ2-7; TRBD1 is a possible D gene (6 bases). The CDR3 runs 16 residues. Germline V gives CDR1 KGHSH, CDR2 LQKENI. Trimming shortened V by 2 bases and J by 2 bases, and 16 bases separated the two germline ends. This CDR3 is CASSPGGGNRAYEQYF. CDR3 DNA: TGTGCCAGCTCACCAGGGGGCGGTAACAGGGCCTACGAGCAGTACTTC.

The chain links TRBV30 to TRBJ1-1; D unclear. The V gene's germline CDR1 is GTSNPN and CDR2 SVGIG (reference sequence). V dropped 3 bases and J dropped 7 bases, with 9 bases sitting between them. The CDR3 has 11 residues. CDR3 sequence (DNA): TGTGCCTGGAGCTCCCAAAGTGAAGCTTTCTTT. This gives the protein CAWSSQSEAFF.

Only a few counts were recorded for this clone. CDR3 sequence: CASSPFGVAGGYEQYF. As DNA, the CDR3 is TGTGCCAGCAGTCCCTTCGGGGTAGCGGGAGGTTACGAGCAGTACTTC. The chain uses TRBV25-1 and TRBJ2-7, with 10 bases matching TRBD2. This CDR3 has 16 amino acids. J was trimmed by 4 bases and V by 5 bases; bases with no gene match: 11. Germline CDR1 MGHDK, CDR2 SYGVNS.

This sequence joins TRBV5-1 and TRBJ2-7; TRBD1 aligns across 8 bases. The CDR3 totals 14 residues. Germline V gene lookup returns CDR1 SGHRS and CDR2 YFSETQ. J lost 6 bases, V lost 3 bases, and 8 bases had no gene match. The CDR3 is CASSSRLDRGEQYF. The CDR3 DNA reads as TGCGCCAGCAGCTCCCGATTAGACAGGGGCGAGCAGTACTTC.